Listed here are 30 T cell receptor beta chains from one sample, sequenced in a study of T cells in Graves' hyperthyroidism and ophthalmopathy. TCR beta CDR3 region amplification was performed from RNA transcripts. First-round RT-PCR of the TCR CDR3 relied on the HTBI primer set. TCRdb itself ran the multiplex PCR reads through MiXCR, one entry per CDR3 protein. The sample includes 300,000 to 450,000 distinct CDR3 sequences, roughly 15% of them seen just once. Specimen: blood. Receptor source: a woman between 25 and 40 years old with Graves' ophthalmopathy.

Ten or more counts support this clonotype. CDR3 in amino acids: CASSGTVYGQYF. CDR3 in DNA: TGTGCCAGCTCCGGGACAGTTTATGGGCAGTACTTC. The chain employs TRBV12-3 or TRBV12-4 and TRBJ2-7; TRBD1 agrees at 7 bases. The CDR3 contains 12 residues. V lost 8 bases to trimming and J lost 9 bases; unmatched junction nucleotides: 10.

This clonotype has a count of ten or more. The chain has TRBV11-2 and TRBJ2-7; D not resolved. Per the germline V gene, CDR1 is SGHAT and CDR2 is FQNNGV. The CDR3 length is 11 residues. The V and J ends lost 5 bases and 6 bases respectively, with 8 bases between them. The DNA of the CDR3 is TGTGCCAGCAGCGGCGCATTCGAGCAGTACTTC. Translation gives CASSGAFEQYF.

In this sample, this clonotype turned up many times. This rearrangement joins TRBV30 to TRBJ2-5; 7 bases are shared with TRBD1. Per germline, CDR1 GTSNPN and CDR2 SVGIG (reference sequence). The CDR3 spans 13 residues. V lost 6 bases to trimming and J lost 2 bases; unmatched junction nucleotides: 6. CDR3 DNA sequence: TGTGCCTGCACAGGGGTGGGACAAGAGACCCAGTACTTC. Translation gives CACTGVGQETQYF.

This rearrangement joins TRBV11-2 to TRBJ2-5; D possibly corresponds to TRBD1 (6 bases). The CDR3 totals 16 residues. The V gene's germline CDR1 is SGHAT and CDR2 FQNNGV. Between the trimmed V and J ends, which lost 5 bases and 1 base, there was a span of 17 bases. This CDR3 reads CASSLRDNYPQETQYF. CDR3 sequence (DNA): TGTGCCAGCAGCCTCCGGGACAATTACCCCCAAGAGACCCAGTACTTC.

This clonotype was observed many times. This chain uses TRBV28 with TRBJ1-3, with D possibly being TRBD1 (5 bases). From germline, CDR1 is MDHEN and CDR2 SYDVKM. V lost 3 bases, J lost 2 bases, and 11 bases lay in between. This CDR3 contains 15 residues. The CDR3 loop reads CASSFLGVAGNTIYF. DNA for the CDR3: TGTGCCAGCAGTTTTTTAGGGGTCGCTGGAAACACCATATATTTT.

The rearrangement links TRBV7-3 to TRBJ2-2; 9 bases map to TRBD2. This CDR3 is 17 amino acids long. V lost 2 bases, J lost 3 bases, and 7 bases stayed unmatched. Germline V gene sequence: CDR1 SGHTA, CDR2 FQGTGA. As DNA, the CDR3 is TGTGCCAGCAGCTTAGATCCAGCGGGGGGTGACACCGGGGAGCTGTTTTTT. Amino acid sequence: CASSLDPAGGDTGELFF. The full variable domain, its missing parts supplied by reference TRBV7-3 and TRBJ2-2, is GAGVSQTPSNKVTEKGKYVELRCDPISGHTALYWYRQSLGQGPEFLIYFQGTGAADDSGLPNDRFFAVRPEGSVSTLKIQRTERGDSAVYLCASSLDPAGGDTGELFFGEGSRLTVL.

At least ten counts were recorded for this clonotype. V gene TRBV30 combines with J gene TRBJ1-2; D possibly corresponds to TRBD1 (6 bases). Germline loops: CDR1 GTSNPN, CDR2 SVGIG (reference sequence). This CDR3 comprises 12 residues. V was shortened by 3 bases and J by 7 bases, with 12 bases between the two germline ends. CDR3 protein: CAWSPTGFGYTF. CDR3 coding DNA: TGTGCCTGGAGCCCAACAGGGTTTGGCTACACCTTC.

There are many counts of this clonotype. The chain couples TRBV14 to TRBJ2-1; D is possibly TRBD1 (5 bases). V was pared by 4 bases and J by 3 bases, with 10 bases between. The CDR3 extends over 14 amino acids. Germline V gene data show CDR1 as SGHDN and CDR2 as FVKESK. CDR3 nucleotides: TGTGCCAGCAGCCGAGACAGTTTCTACAATGAGCAGTTCTTC. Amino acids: CASSRDSFYNEQFF.

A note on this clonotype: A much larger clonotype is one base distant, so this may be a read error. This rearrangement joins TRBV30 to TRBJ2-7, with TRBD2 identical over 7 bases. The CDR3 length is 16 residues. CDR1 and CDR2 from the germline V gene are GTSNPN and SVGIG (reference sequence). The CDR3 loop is CAGSVRWGGSSYEQYF. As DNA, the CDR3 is TGTGCCGGGAGTGTACGATGGGGGGGTAGCTCCTACGAGCAGTACTTC. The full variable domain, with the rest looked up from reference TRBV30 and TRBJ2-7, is SQTIHQWPATLVQPVGSPLSLECTVEGTSNPNLYWYRQAAGRGLQLLFYSVGIGQISSEVPQNLSASRPQDRQFILSSKKLLLSDSGFYLCAGSVRWGGSSYEQYFGPGTRLTVT.

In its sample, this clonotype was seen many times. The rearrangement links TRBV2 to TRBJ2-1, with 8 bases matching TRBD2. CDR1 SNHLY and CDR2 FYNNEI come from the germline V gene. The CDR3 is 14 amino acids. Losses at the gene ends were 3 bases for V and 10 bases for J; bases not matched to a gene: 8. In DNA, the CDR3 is TGTGCCAGCAGTGACGGTTTTAGCGGGGCGGAGCAGTTCTTC. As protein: CASSDGFSGAEQFF.

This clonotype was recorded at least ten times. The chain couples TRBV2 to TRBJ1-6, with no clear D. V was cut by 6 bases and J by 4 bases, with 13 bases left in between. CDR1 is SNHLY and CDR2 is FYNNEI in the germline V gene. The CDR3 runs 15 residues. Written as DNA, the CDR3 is TGTGCCAGCAGACGTCTGGGCCCATATAATTCACCCCTCCACTTT. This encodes CASRRLGPYNSPLHF. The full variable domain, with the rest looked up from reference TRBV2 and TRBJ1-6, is EPEVTQTPSHQVTQMGQEVILRCVPISNHLYFYWYRQILGQKVEFLVSFYNNEISEKSEIFDDQFSVERPDGSNFTLKIRSTKLEDSAMYFCASRRLGPYNSPLHFGNGTRLTVT.

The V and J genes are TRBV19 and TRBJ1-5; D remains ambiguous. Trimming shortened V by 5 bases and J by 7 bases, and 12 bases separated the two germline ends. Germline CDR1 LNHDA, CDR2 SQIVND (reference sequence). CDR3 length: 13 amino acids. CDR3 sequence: CASSAVTIQPQHF. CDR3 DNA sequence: TGTGCCAGTAGTGCCGTAACCATCCAGCCCCAGCATTTT.

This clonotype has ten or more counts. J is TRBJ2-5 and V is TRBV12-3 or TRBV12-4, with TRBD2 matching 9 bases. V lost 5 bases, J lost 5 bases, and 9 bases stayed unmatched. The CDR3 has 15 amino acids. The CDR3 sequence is CASSQTSGISETQYF. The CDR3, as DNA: TGTGCCAGCAGTCAGACTAGCGGAATATCTGAGACCCAGTACTTC.

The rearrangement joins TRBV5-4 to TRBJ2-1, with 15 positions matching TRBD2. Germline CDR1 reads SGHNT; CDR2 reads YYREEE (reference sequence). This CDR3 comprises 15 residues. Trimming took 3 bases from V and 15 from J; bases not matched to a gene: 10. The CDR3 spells CASSSGGLAGGNGFF. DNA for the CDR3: TGTGCCAGCAGCTCCGGGGGACTAGCGGGGGGCAACGGGTTCTTC.

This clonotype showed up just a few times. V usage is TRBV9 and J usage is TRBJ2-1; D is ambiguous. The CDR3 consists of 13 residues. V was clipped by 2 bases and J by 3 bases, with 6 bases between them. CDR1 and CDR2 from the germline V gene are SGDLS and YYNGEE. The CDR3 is CASSVASYNEQFF. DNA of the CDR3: TGTGCCAGCAGCGTGGCTAGCTACAATGAGCAGTTCTTC.

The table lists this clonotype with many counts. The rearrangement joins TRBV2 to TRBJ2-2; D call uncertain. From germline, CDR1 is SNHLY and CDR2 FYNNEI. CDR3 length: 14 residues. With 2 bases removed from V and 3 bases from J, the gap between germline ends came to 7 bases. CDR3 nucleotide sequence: TGTGCCAGCAGTGAATTGGCGTACACCGGGGAGCTGTTTTTT. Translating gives CASSELAYTGELFF.

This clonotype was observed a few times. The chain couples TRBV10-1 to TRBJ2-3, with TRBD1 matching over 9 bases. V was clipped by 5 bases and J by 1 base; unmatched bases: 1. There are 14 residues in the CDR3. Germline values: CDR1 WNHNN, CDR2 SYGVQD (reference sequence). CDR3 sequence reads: CASSTGGRTDTQYF. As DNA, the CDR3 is TGCGCCAGCAGTACAGGGGGCCGCACAGATACGCAGTATTTT.

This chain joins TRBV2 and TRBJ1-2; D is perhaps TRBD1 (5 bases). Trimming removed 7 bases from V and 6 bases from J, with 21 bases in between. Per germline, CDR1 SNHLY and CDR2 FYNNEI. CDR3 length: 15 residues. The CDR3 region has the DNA TGTGCCAGCATCGGTCGGGGGGATGGGGTCAATGGCTACACCTTC. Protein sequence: CASIGRGDGVNGYTF.

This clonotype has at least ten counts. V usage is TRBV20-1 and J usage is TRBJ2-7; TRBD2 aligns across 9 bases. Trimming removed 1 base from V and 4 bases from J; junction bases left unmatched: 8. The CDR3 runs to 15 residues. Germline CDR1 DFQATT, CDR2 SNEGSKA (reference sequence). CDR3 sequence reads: CSARAGTSTWYEQYF. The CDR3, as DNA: TGCAGTGCTAGAGCCGGGACTAGCACTTGGTACGAGCAGTACTTC.

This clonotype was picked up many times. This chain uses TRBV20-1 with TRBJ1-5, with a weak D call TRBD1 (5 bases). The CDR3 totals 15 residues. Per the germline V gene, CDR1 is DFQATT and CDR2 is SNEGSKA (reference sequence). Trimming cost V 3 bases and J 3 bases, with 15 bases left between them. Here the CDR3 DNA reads TGCAGTGCTAGTAGTGTGGAGGGGTTCAATCAGCCCCAGCATTTT. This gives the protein CSASSVEGFNQPQHF.

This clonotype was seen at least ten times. The CDR3 reads CASSLRVRGPQHF. CDR3 sequence (DNA): TGTGCCAGCAGCCTGCGGGTGCGAGGACCCCAGCATTTT. This sequence joins TRBV5-8 and TRBJ1-5, with no clear D. V was trimmed by 4 bases and J by 10 bases, leaving 15 bases between them. Germline CDR1 reads SGHTS; CDR2 reads YDEGEE. The CDR3 runs 13 residues.

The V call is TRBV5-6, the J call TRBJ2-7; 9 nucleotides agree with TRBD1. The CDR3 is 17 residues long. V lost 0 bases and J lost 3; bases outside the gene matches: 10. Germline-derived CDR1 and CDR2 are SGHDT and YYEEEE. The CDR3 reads CASSLVAGTGRNYEQYF. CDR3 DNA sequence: TGTGCCAGCAGCTTGGTCGCCGGGACAGGGCGGAACTACGAGCAGTACTTC.

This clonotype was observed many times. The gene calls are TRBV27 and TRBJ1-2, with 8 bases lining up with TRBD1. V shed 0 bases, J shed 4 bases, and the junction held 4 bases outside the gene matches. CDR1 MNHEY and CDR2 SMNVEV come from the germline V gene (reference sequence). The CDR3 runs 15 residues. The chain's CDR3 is CASSLSPGGGYGYTF. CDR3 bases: TGTGCCAGCAGTTTATCGCCAGGGGGCGGCTATGGCTACACCTTC.

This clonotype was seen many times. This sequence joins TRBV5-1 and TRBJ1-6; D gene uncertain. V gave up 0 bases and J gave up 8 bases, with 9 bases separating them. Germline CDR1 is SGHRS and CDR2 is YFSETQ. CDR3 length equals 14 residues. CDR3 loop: CASSLAFLHSPLHF. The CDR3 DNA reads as TGCGCCAGCAGCTTGGCGTTTCTGCATTCACCCCTCCACTTT.

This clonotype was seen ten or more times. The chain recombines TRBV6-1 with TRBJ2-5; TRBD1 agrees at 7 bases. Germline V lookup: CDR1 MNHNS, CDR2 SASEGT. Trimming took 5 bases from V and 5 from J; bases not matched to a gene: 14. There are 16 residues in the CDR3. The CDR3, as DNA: TGTGCCAGCAGTCCGGACCTCACAGGGGCAGAGGAGACCCAGTACTTC. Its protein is CASSPDLTGAEETQYF.

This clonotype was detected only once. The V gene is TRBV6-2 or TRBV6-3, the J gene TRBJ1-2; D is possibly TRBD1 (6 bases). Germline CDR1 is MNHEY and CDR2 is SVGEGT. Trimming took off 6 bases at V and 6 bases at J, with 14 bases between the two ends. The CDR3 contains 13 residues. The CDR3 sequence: CASSPTGYDGYTF. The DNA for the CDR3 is TGTGCCAGCAGCCCCACAGGGTACGATGGCTACACCTTC.

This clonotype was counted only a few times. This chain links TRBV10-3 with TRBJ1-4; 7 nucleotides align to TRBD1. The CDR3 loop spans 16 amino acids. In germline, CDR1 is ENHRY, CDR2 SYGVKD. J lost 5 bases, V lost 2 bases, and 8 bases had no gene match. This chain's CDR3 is CAISEGEGAKNEKLFF. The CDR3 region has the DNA TGTGCCATCAGTGAGGGCGAGGGGGCGAAGAATGAAAAACTGTTTTTT.

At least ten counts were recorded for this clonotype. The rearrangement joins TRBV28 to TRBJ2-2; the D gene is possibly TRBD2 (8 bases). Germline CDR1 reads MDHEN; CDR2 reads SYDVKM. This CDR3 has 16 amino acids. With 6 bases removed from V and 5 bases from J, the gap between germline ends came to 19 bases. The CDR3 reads CASRLERGTVTGELFF. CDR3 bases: TGTGCCAGCAGACTGGAGCGGGGGACAGTAACCGGGGAGCTGTTTTTT.

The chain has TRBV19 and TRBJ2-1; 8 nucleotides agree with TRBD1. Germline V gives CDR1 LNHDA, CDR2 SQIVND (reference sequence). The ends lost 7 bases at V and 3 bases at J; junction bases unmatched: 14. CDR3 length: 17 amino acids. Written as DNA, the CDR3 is TGTGCCAGTACCCTATATTTTGGGACAGGACACTACAATGAGCAGTTCTTC. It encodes CASTLYFGTGHYNEQFF.

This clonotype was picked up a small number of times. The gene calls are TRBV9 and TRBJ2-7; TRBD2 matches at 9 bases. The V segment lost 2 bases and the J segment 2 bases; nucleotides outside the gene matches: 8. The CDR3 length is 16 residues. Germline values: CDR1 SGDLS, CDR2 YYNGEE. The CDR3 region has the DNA TGTGCCAGCAGCGTTGAATCTAGCGGGGCCGCCTACGAGCAGTACTTC. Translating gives CASSVESSGAAYEQYF.